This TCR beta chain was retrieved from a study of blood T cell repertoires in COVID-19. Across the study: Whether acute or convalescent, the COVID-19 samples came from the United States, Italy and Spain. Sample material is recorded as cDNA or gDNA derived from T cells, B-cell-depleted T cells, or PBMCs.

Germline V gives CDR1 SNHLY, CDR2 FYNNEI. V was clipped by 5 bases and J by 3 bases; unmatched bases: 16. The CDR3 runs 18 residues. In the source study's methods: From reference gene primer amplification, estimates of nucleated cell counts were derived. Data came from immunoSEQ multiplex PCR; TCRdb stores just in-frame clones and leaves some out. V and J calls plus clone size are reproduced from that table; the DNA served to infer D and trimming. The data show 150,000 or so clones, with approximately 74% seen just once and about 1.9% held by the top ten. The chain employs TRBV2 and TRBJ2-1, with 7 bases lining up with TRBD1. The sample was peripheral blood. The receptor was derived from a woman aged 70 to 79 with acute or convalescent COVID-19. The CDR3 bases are TGTGCCAGCAGTCCCGGGACAGACTCTCTTATTCACTACAATGAGCAGTTCTTC. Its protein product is CASSPGTDSLIHYNEQFF.